A single sample gave rise to the 18 T cell receptor beta chains below, sequenced in a study of CD4 T cells in relation to SARS-CoV-2 and coronaviruses. Unexposed donor CD4+ T cells date from about 2011-2018, before the COVID-19 pandemic. After ten to eleven days of culture, CD4+ T cells were isolated. These receptors have no identified antigens. Profiled with immunoSEQ multiplex PCR; TCRdb holds only in-frame clones, not every one. Among tens of thousands of clones, over 65% were seen once, and the ten largest hold roughly 17%. The source material was CD4+ T cells from PBMCs, cultured in vitro. All receptors derive from a human donor in good health.

This rearrangement joins TRBV2 to TRBJ2-1; possibly TRBD2 for D (5 bases). The CDR3 has 12 residues. In germline, CDR1 is SNHLY, CDR2 FYNNEI. Trimming removed 5 bases from V and 9 bases from J, with 11 bases in between. Here the CDR3 DNA reads TGTGCCAGCAGTTACCTTGGGAGTGAGCAGTTCTTC. Its protein product is CASSYLGSEQFF.

V is TRBV19 and J is TRBJ1-1, with D tentatively TRBD1 (6 bases). CDR1 LNHDA and CDR2 SQIVND come from the germline V gene (reference sequence). Trimming left V 7 bases short and J 1 base short, with 19 bases between. The CDR3 runs to 16 residues. CDR3 sequence: CASTINWAGANTEAFF. CDR3 DNA sequence: TGTGCCAGTACCATCAACTGGGCGGGGGCGAACACTGAAGCTTTCTTT.

The chain carries TRBV15 and TRBJ1-4; 8 bases agree with TRBD1. The CDR3 has 17 amino acids. Germline lookup yields CDR1 LNHNV and CDR2 YYDKDF (reference sequence). V dropped 2 bases and J dropped 3; count of bases not matched to a gene: 8. CDR3 sequence: CATSRKQGAGANEKLFF. The CDR3 DNA reads TGTGCCACCAGCAGAAAGCAGGGGGCTGGGGCTAATGAAAAACTGTTTTTT.

The chain has TRBV4-1 and TRBJ2-7; D gene unclear. Per germline, CDR1 MGHRA and CDR2 YSYEKL. The CDR3 has 14 residues. V lost 1 base and J lost 5, with 12 bases in between. The CDR3 DNA follows: TGCGCCAGCAGCCAAGTTTTAAGTTCAGACGAGCAGTACTTC. Amino acids: CASSQVLSSDEQYF.

The rearrangement uses TRBV9 and TRBJ1-2; maybe TRBD1 (5 bases). V was shortened by 4 bases and J by 2 bases, with 21 bases between the two germline ends. Germline V lookup: CDR1 SGDLS, CDR2 YYNGEE. The CDR3 loop spans 17 amino acids. CDR3 amino acids: CASSPTILGTLNYGYTF. The CDR3 bases are TGTGCCAGCAGCCCAACCATCCTAGGGACGTTGAACTATGGCTACACCTTC.

The chain uses TRBV5-6 and TRBJ2-6; weak D call: TRBD2 (7 bases). The CDR3 has 16 residues. Trimming shortened V by 4 bases and J by 4 bases, and 15 bases separated the two germline ends. CDR1 SGHDT and CDR2 YYEEEE come from the germline V gene. CDR3 region: CASSKEGGAGANVLTF. The CDR3 region has the DNA TGTGCCAGCAGCAAGGAGGGGGGGGCCGGGGCCAACGTCCTGACTTTC.

This clone was picked up one time. The chain joins TRBV5-4 to TRBJ2-5; D call uncertain. The germline V and J ends were trimmed by 1 base and 1 base, with 8 bases remaining between them. The CDR3 has 14 residues. Germline CDR1 is SGHNT and CDR2 is YYREEE (reference sequence). This CDR3 reads CASSLLGSQETQYF. The CDR3 DNA sequence: TGTGCCAGCAGCTTGTTGGGCAGCCAAGAGACCCAGTACTTC.

This clone was counted between two and nine times. This chain links TRBV6-5 with TRBJ2-2; a possible D gene is TRBD2 (6 bases). CDR3 size: 14 residues. Germline CDR1 is MNHEY and CDR2 is SVGAGI. Trimming took 6 bases from V and 1 from J, leaving 9 bases between them. The CDR3 loop reads CASSWGLNTGELFF. In nucleotides, the CDR3 is TGTGCCAGCAGCTGGGGACTGAACACCGGGGAGCTGTTTTTT.

The rearrangement links TRBV3-1 (or the pseudogene TRBV3-2) to TRBJ1-5, with D uncertain. This CDR3 is 14 amino acids long. The V end was cut by 1 base, the J end by 2 bases, with 6 bases between. CDR1 is LGHDT, CDR2 YNNKEL, per germline (reference sequence). CDR3 bases: TGTGCCAGCAGCCAAGCGTCAGGCAATCAGCCCCAGCATTTT. Translated, it gives CASSQASGNQPQHF.

The rearrangement joins TRBV28 to TRBJ2-5; D may be TRBD1 (5 bases). Trimming removed 3 bases from V and 2 bases from J, with 16 bases in between. Germline V gene sequence: CDR1 MDHEN, CDR2 SYDVKM. The CDR3 extends over 16 amino acids. CDR3 residues: CASSFWGGSEQETQYF. The CDR3 bases are TGTGCCAGCAGTTTTTGGGGCGGATCAGAGCAAGAGACCCAGTACTTC.

This rearrangement joins TRBV6-5 to TRBJ2-7; D is unresolved. Between the trimmed V and J ends, which lost 6 bases and 1 base, there was a span of 13 bases. This CDR3 contains 14 residues. The germline CDR1 and CDR2 sequences are MNHEY and SVGAGI. In DNA, the CDR3 is TGTGCCAGCAGGAGCCCGCGGCAGTCCTACGAGCAGTACTTC. This gives the protein CASRSPRQSYEQYF.

The chain combines TRBV5-1 with TRBJ2-5; 11 nucleotides match TRBD2. The CDR3 is 17 amino acids. V lost 4 bases, J lost 3 bases, and 11 bases stayed unmatched. Germline CDR1 and CDR2: SGHRS and YFSETQ. The CDR3 sequence is CASSPSLTSGMEETQYF. The CDR3 DNA is TGCGCCAGCAGCCCCTCCCTGACTAGCGGGATGGAAGAGACCCAGTACTTC.

The rearrangement links TRBV6-5 to TRBJ2-1, with TRBD1 identical over 10 bases. CDR3 size: 14 residues. V gave up 10 bases and J gave up 4 bases; unmatched junction bases: 7. The germline CDR1 and CDR2 sequences are MNHEY and SVGAGI. The CDR3 loop reads CATTRDRGYNEQFF. CDR3 nucleotides: TGTGCCACCACCCGGGACAGGGGTTACAATGAGCAGTTCTTC.

Written as DNA, the CDR3 is TGTGCCAGCAGTGGCCTGCCGGGACAGCTCAACTGGGCCAACGTCCTGACTTTC. Translation gives CASSGLPGQLNWANVLTF. V gene TRBV27 combines with J gene TRBJ2-6; 7 bases align to TRBD1. The CDR3 is 18 residues long. With V trimmed by 5 bases and J by 5 bases, 15 bases remained unmatched. CDR1 is MNHEY, CDR2 SMNVEV, per germline (reference sequence).

The genes are TRBV24-1 and TRBJ2-7; 7 bases map to TRBD1. From germline, CDR1 is KGHDR and CDR2 SFDVKD. The CDR3 has 16 residues. Unmatched junction bases numbered 9, after V lost 3 bases and J lost 2 bases. Here the CDR3 DNA reads TGTGCCACCAGTGATCCAAGACAGGGCGAGCCCTACGAGCAGTACTTC. Translating gives CATSDPRQGEPYEQYF.

This chain joins TRBV6-5 and TRBJ1-1, with D unresolved. CDR3 size: 14 residues. The germline gives CDR1 MNHEY, CDR2 SVGAGI. V shed 4 bases and J shed 1 base, with 10 bases lying between them. CDR3 DNA sequence: TGTGCCAGCAGTTCCGGGAGGAGGAACACTGAAGCTTTCTTT. Encoded protein: CASSSGRRNTEAFF.

This clone was counted only a few times. The chain has TRBV12-3 or TRBV12-4 and TRBJ1-3; D is unresolved. The length of the CDR3 is 13 residues. Trimming cost V 6 bases and J 0 bases, with 6 bases left between them. CDR3 amino acids: CASRRSSGNTIYF. The CDR3 nucleotides are TGTGCCAGCAGACGGAGCTCTGGAAACACCATATATTTT.

V usage is TRBV5-4 and J usage is TRBJ1-3; the D is unclear. V lost 2 bases, J lost 0 bases, and 3 bases lay in between. CDR1 and CDR2 (germline): SGHNT, YYREEE (reference sequence). The CDR3 is made up of 13 amino acids. CDR3 protein: CASSLDSGNTIYF. In DNA, the CDR3 is TGTGCCAGCAGCTTAGACTCTGGAAACACCATATATTTT.